This TCR beta chain was obtained from a study of T-cell reconstitution after alpha-beta-depleted transplantation in children. Many counts were recorded for this clonotype. The antigen remains undetermined. Trimming stripped 5 bases from V and 4 bases from J, with 10 bases between. CDR1 is LGHDT, CDR2 YNNKEL, per germline (reference sequence). The CDR3 contains 13 residues. Unique molecular identifiers were used to barcode this TCRbeta library. From the PCR reads, TCRdb called clonotypes with MiXCR, one entry per CDR3 protein. The data hold under 25,000 distinct CDR3 sequences, with approximately 12% observed a single time. Study findings and constraints: A year had passed since transplant, and T-cell counts and diversity by then came mostly from newly produced T cells. It was surviving recipient T cells and thymic progenitors that gave some patients high TCRbeta diversity at day 60. Expanded graft clones, several hundred of them, were reportedly the source of alpha-beta T cells about two months after transplant.

This clonotype was sampled from a female patient under 10 years old who had a stem cell transplant for congenital amegakaryocytic thrombocytopenia, so the T cells may come from the graft donor. The sample in question was PBMCs, mostly from graft donor cells, obtained 60 days after TCRalphabeta/CD19-depleted stem cell transplant. The chain joins TRBV3-1 to TRBJ2-3; D assignment may be TRBD1 or TRBD2 (6 bases each). This CDR3 reads CASSLEGADTQYF. For the CDR3, the DNA is TGTGCCAGCAGCTTGGAGGGGGCAGATACGCAGTATTTT.